The rows below give T cell receptor beta chains drawn from one sample of a study of vaccination effects on CD4 cells after COVID-19. Their recognized antigens are unknown. TCRdb's table, derived via immunoSEQ multiplex PCR, lists solely in-frame clones and lacks some. The table lists about 38,000 clones, 70% of them singletons. The sequences come from CD4+ T cells from PBMCs cultured with SARS-CoV-2 spike peptides, collected before COVID-19 vaccination. These receptor sequences come from a human donor who received a COVID-19 vaccine. CDR3s include the opening cysteine and the closing phenylalanine or tryptophan. The D gene is left open where the match is weak. Clone size is not always given. Where it is, it says once, few, many or a class for expanded clones.

clone size	V gene	J gene	D gene	CDR3 DNA	CDR3 protein
NA	TRBV3-1/TRBV3-2	TRBJ2-3	NA	TGTGCCAGCAGCCAAGATCCGAGGAGCTCGCAGTATTTT	CASSQDPRSSQYF
NA	TRBV30	TRBJ2-6	NA	TGTGCCTGGAGTGATTATGATAGGGCTGGGGCCAACGTCCTGACTTTC	CAWSDYDRAGANVLTF
NA	TRBV30	TRBJ2-7	NA	TGTGCCTGGAGCAACAGGGAGTACGAGCAGTACTTC	CAWSNREYEQYF
NA	TRBV2	TRBJ2-4	TRBD1	TGTGCCAGCAGTGAAAATTACGTAGGGGGCCTCATCTCCAAAAACATTCAGTACTTC	CASSENYVGGLISKNIQYF
NA	TRBV7-8	TRBJ1-1	NA	TGTGCCAGCAGCTTAGGAGCAGGGAGGAGGACTGAAGCTTTCTTT	CASSLGAGRRTEAFF
NA	TRBV4-1	TRBJ1-2	NA	TGCGCCAGCAGCGCGAACTATGGCTACACCTTC	CASSANYGYTF
NA	TRBV27	TRBJ2-3	TRBD2	TGTGCCAGCAGTCCTCGGACTGTCGCCGGACTAGCGGTTTCAGATACGCAGTATTTT	CASSPRTVAGLAVSDTQYF
NA	TRBV5-4	TRBJ1-1	TRBD1	TGTGCCAGCAGCGTACAGGGGGCGTCGGACACTGAAGCTTTCTTT	CASSVQGASDTEAFF
NA	TRBV6-1	TRBJ1-1	NA	TGTGCCAGCAGTGAAGTCCGGGGAGAAGCTTTCTTT	CASSEVRGEAFF
once	TRBV27	TRBJ2-1	TRBD2	TGTGCCAGCAGTTTATTGTCAGCGGGAGTATTTTCCCATGAGCAGTTCTTC	CASSLLSAGVFSHEQFF
NA	TRBV21-1	TRBJ2-7	NA	TGTGCCAGCAGCAAAGGACGGCGACCGAGCTCCTACGAGCAGTACTTC	CASSKGRRPSSYEQYF
once	TRBV3-1/TRBV3-2	TRBJ2-7	NA	TGTGCCAGCAGTCGGGTAGACGAGCAGTACTTC	CASSRVDEQYF
NA	TRBV18	TRBJ1-4	NA	TGTGCCAGCTCCAACAGGGCAACTAATGAAAAACTGTTTTTT	CASSNRATNEKLFF
NA	TRBV29-1	TRBJ2-3	TRBD2	TGCAGCGTCGTTAGCGGGAGCAGGGTAGATACGCAGTATTTT	CSVVSGSRVDTQYF
NA	TRBV3-1/TRBV3-2	TRBJ1-1	TRBD1	TGTGCCAGCATAAAGACAGGGAAGAACACTGAAGCTTTCTTT	CASIKTGKNTEAFF
few	TRBV9	TRBJ1-6	NA	TGTGCCAGCAGCCTCCATCGGGGACGAGGGCGTAATTCACCCCTCCACTTT	CASSLHRGRGRNSPLHF
NA	TRBV4-1	TRBJ2-5	NA	TGCGCCAGCAGCCAAGGGATTTCCCAAGAGACCCAGTACTTC	CASSQGISQETQYF
NA	TRBV7-9	TRBJ1-1	NA	TGTGCCAGCTCCCGGACGGGAAGAGACACTGAAGCTTTCTTT	CASSRTGRDTEAFF
NA	TRBV18	TRBJ1-6	NA	TGTGCCAGCTCACCATCGGAGAGACCGGGAAATTCACCCCTCCACTTT	CASSPSERPGNSPLHF
once	TRBV7-2	TRBJ1-1	NA	TGTGCCAGCAGCTTAGGGGCGGCGAACACTGAAGCTTTCTTT	CASSLGAANTEAFF
NA	TRBV5-1	TRBJ2-5	TRBD2	TGCGCCAGCAGCTTAGGGTTGCGGGGGGGCCAAGAGACCCAGTACTTC	CASSLGLRGGQETQYF
NA	TRBV28	TRBJ2-5	TRBD2	TGTGCCAGCAGTTTAATGACTAGCGGGAGAGGGGAGACCCAGTACTTC	CASSLMTSGRGETQYF
few	TRBV30	TRBJ2-5	TRBD1	TGTGCCCATGACAGGGGGGGGACCCAGTACTTC	CAHDRGGTQYF
NA	TRBV12-3/TRBV12-4	TRBJ2-7	NA	TGTGCCAGCAGTCGGCAGGGTTGGGGGCAGTACTTC	CASSRQGWGQYF
NA	TRBV5-4	TRBJ1-1	TRBD1	TGTGCCAGCAGCTTGCCACCGGGACAGGGGCAGAACACTGAAGCTTTCTTT	CASSLPPGQGQNTEAFF
NA	TRBV4-1	TRBJ1-2	NA	TGCGCCAGCAGCCAAGACAGGGACTATGGCTACACCTTC	CASSQDRDYGYTF
NA	TRBV30	TRBJ1-6	NA	TGTGCCTGGAGTTCGGCCGTCGGGTCACCCCTCCACTTT	CAWSSAVGSPLHF
once	TRBV5-1	TRBJ2-7	NA	TGCGCCAGCAGCTTGGGCGTGAGCTCCTACGAGCAGTACTTC	CASSLGVSSYEQYF
NA	TRBV5-4	TRBJ2-4	NA	TGTGCCAGCAGCTTGATAGGGGTGGGAAACATTCAGTACTTC	CASSLIGVGNIQYF
NA	TRBV7-9	TRBJ2-3	NA	TGTGCCAGCAGCAAGAGGGGGGGGACAACAGATACGCAGTATTTT	CASSKRGGTTDTQYF
few	TRBV6-5	TRBJ1-6	TRBD1	TGTGCCACCAGGACAGGGGGCGAGTCACCCCTCCACTTT	CATRTGGESPLHF
few	TRBV5-1	TRBJ2-2	NA	TGCGCCAGCAGCTTTTCAGGGTCGGCCGGGGAGCTGTTTTTT	CASSFSGSAGELFF
few	TRBV2	TRBJ1-6	NA	TGTGCCAGCAGGGGGTTTCTGGATTCACCCCTCCACTTT	CASRGFLDSPLHF
NA	TRBV9	TRBJ2-7	NA	TGTGCCAGCAGCGTAGGAACGGTTTCCTACGAGCAGTACTTC	CASSVGTVSYEQYF
NA	TRBV19	TRBJ2-7	TRBD1	TGTGCCAGTAGTCTGACAGGGCGCGAGCAGTACTTC	CASSLTGREQYF
NA	TRBV19	TRBJ2-3	TRBD2	TGTGCCAGTAGTATATTAGGACTAGCGGGAGCAGATACGCAGTATTTT	CASSILGLAGADTQYF
NA	TRBV12-3/TRBV12-4	TRBJ1-1	NA	TGTGCCAGCAGTCCCCCCTTGACGACTGAAGCTTTCTTT	CASSPPLTTEAFF
NA	TRBV15	TRBJ1-4	TRBD1	TGTGCCACCAGCAGAGGGGACAGGGTTGGTGAAAAACTGTTTTTT	CATSRGDRVGEKLFF